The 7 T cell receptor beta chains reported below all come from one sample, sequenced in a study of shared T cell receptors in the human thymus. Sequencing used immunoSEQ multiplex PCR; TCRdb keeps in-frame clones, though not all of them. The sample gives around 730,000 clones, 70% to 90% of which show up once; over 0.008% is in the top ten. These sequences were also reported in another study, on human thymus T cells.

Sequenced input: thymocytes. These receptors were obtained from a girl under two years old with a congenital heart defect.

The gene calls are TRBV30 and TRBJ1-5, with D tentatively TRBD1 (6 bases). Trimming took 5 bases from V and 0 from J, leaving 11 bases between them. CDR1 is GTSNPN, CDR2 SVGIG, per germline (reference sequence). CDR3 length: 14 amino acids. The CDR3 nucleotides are TGTGCCTGGGGCCAAGGGGGTAGCAATCAGCCCCAGCATTTT. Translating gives CAWGQGGSNQPQHF. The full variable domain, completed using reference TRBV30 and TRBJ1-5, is SQTIHQWPATLVQPVGSPLSLECTVEGTSNPNLYWYRQAAGRGLQLLFYSVGIGQISSEVPQNLSASRPQDRQFILSSKKLLLSDSGFYLCAWGQGGSNQPQHFGDGTRLSIL.

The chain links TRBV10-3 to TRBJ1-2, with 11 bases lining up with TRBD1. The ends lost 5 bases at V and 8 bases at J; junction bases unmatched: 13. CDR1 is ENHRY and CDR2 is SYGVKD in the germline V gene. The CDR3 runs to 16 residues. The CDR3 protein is CAISYTVGQGAGGYTF. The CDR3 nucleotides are TGTGCCATCAGTTACACCGTAGGACAGGGGGCGGGGGGCTACACCTTC.

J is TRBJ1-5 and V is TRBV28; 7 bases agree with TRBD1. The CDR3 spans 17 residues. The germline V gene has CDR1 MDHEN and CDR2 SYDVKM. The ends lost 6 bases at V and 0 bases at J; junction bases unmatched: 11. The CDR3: CASRTGMRGSSNQPQHF. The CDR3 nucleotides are TGTGCCAGCAGGACAGGGATGCGAGGGAGTAGCAATCAGCCCCAGCATTTT.

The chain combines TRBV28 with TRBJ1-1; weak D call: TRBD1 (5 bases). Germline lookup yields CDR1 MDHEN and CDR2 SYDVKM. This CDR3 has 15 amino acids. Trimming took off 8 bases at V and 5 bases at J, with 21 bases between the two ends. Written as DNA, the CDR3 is TGTGCCAGCCTCTTTCAAAGCAGGGCGAGGACTGAAGCTTTCTTT. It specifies CASLFQSRARTEAFF. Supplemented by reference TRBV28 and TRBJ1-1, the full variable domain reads DVKVTQSSRYLVKRTGEKVFLECVQDMDHENMFWYRQDPGLGLRLIYFSYDVKMKEKGDIPEGYSVSREKKERFSLILESASTNQTSMYLCASLFQSRARTEAFFGQGTRLTVV.

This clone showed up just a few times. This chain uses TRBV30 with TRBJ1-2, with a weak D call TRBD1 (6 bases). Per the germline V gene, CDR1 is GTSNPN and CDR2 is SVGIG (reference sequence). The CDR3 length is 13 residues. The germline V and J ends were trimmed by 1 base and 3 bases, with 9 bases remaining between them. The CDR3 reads CAWSGAGDYGYTF. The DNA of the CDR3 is TGTGCCTGGAGTGGGGCAGGGGACTATGGCTACACCTTC.

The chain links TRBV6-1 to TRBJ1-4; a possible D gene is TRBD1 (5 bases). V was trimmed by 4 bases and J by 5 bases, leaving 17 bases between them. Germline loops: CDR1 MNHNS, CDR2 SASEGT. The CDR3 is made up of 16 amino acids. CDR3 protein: CASSVGHPPDNEKLFF. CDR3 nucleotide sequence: TGTGCCAGCAGTGTAGGACACCCACCTGACAATGAAAAACTGTTTTTT.

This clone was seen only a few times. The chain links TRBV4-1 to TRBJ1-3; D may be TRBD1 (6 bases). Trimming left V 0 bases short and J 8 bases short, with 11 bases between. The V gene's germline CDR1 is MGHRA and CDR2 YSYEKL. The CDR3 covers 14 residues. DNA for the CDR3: TGCGCCAGCAGCCAAGAAACAGGGCAAGACACCATATATTTT. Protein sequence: CASSQETGQDTIYF.